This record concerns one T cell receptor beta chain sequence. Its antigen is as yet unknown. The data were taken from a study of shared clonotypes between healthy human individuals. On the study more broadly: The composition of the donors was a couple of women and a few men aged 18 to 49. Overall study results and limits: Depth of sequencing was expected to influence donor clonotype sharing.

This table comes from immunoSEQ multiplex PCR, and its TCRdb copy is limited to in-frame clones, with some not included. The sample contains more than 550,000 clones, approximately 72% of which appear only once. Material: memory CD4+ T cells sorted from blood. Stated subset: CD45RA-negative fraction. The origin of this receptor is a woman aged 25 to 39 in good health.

The CDR3 nucleotides are TGTGCCAGCAGCCTTCTCACAGATAGTTCACCCCTCCACTTT. It is translated as CASSLLTDSSPLHF. V usage is TRBV28 and J usage is TRBJ1-6; no clear D. V lost 6 bases, J lost 9 bases, and 15 bases lay in between. This CDR3 has 14 residues. Germline CDR1 is MDHEN and CDR2 is SYDVKM.